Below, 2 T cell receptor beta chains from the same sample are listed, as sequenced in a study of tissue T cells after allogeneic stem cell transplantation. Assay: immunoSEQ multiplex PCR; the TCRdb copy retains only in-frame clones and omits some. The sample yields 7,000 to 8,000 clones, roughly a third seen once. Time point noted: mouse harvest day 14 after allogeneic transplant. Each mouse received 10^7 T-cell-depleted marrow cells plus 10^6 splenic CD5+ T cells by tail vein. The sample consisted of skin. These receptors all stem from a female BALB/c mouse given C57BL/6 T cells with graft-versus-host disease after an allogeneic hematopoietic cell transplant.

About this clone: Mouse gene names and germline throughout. The CDR3 protein is CASSLMGAQVFF. Incomplete CDR3 DNA: TGTGCCAGCAGTCTGATGGGGGCCCAAGTCTTC. The chain is built from TRBV26 and TRBJ1-1; a possible D gene is TRBD1 (6 bases). Coverage ceases 1 residue before the CDR3 finishes, and the germline J gene fills in the end. CDR1 and CDR2 from the germline V gene are KGHPV and FQNQEV (reference sequence). The V end lost 2 bases, the J end lost 9 bases, and 10 bases lay between the germline ends. This CDR3 contains 12 residues.

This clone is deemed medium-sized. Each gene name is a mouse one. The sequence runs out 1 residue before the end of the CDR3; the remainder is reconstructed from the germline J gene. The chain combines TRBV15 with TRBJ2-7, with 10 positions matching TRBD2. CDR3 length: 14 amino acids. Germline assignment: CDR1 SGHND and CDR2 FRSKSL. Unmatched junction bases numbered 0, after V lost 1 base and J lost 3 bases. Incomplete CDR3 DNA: TGTGCCAGCAGTTTAGGACTGGGGGGCTATGAACAGTAC. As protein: CASSLGLGGYEQY. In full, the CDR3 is CASSLGLGGYEQYF.